This TCR beta chain was recovered during a study of beta chain features in type 1 diabetes. General study findings and limits: A potential influence of HLA type upon TCRB rearrangement remained unresolved herein. All four CD4+ subsets from Type 1 diabetes patients carried moderately but significantly shorter TCRB CDR3s.

The CDR3 has 15 residues. Germline lookup yields CDR1 KGHSH and CDR2 LQKENI. J was trimmed by 2 bases and V by 6 bases; bases with no gene match: 4. What was sequenced were expressed TCRB transcripts, since all of the isolated RNA had been reverse transcribed. Assay used: immunoSEQ multiplex PCR; TCRdb lists only in-frame clones, some missing. Of under 900,000 clones listed, 15% to 20% were seen once; the top ten hold 0.023%. Cells sorted by CD45RO/CCR7/CD25/CD127/CD95/CD27 comprised CD4+ naive, central memory, regulatory and stem cell-like memory cells. This clone was picked up a small number of times. As yet, its antigen is unknown.

This rearrangement joins TRBV18 to TRBJ2-1, with 10 bases matching TRBD1. Sequenced material: naive CD4+ T cells from blood. The clonotype originates from a woman aged 18-29 years in good health. The CDR3, as DNA: TGTGCCAGCTCCCCCGGGACAGGGGCCTACAATGAGCAGTTCTTC. Translated: CASSPGTGAYNEQFF.